This TCR beta chain appears in the sequencing data of a study of T-cell memory formation after mild COVID-19. Study background: Most TCR clusters belonged to a single donor.

TCRdb fed the 5' RACE reads into MiXCR, producing one record per CDR3 protein. The sample shows approximately 290,000 distinct CDR3 sequences, approximately 8% of them seen only once. The CDR3 is 17 residues long. Losses at the gene ends were 3 bases for V and 0 bases for J; bases not matched to a gene: 7. CDR1 and CDR2 (germline): GTSNPN, SVGIG (reference sequence). In this sample, this clonotype turned up many times. The chain combines TRBV30 with TRBJ1-5, with 11 bases aligning to TRBD1. The sequence was obtained from a man aged 18 to 29 who had mild COVID-19 (a few samples of this study predate the infection). Cell type and time point are not known. The sequenced sample was PBMCs or a T cell subset sorted from them (not recorded which). The CDR3 nucleotides read TGTGCCTGGAGCCGCGGGACAGGGGGATATAGCAATCAGCCCCAGCATTTT. This codes for CAWSRGTGGYSNQPQHF.